The 18 T cell receptor beta chains below come from one sample, sequenced in a study of cytomegalovirus exposure and HLA in healthy donors. PCR used 60 Vbeta primers and 13 Jbeta primers. The repertoire was sequenced with immunoSEQ multiplex PCR; TCRdb's copy has only in-frame clones and lacks some. The sample includes over 130,000 clones, over 65% seen only once; the top ten take around 2.4%. Sequences were obtained from PBMCs. Receptors were obtained from a male donor in good health and CMV-seronegative.

The chain carries TRBV6-1 and TRBJ2-1; a possible D gene is TRBD1 (5 bases). Germline-derived CDR1 and CDR2 are MNHNS and SASEGT. The germline V and J ends were trimmed by 2 bases and 4 bases, with 12 bases remaining between them. CDR3 length: 15 residues. Written as DNA, the CDR3 is TGTGCCAGCAGTGAATTTAGGGGCAGATACAATGAGCAGTTCTTC. Translation gives CASSEFRGRYNEQFF.

This sequence joins TRBV5-6 and TRBJ2-5, with 13 bases aligning to TRBD2. The CDR3 sequence is 17 residues long. Unmatched junction bases numbered 13, after V lost 6 bases and J lost 5 bases. Germline V gene lookup returns CDR1 SGHDT and CDR2 YYEEEE. The DNA of the CDR3 is TGTGCCAGCACCCTGGGACTAGCGGGAACCCCTGCGGAGACCCAGTACTTC. Translation gives CASTLGLAGTPAETQYF. The full variable domain, in which reference TRBV5-6 and TRBJ2-5 provide the parts outside the CDR3, is DAGVTQSPTHLIKTRGQQVTLRCSPKSGHDTVSWYQQALGQGPQFIFQYYEEEERQRGNFPDRFSGHQFPNYSSELNVNALLLGDSALYLCASTLGLAGTPAETQYFGPGTRLLVL.

In its sample, this clone was seen a few times. This sequence joins TRBV4-3 and TRBJ1-1; D unclear. Trimming shortened V by 1 base and J by 1 base, and 7 bases separated the two germline ends. CDR1 is LGHNA and CDR2 is YSLEER in the germline V gene. The CDR3 sequence is 14 residues long. CDR3 in amino acids: CASSQGQKNTEAFF. The CDR3 bases are TGCGCCAGCAGCCAAGGCCAGAAGAACACTGAAGCTTTCTTT.

The genes are TRBV15 and TRBJ2-3, with TRBD2 identical over 9 bases. The V gene's germline CDR1 is LNHNV and CDR2 YYDKDF (reference sequence). CDR3 size: 18 residues. Losses at the gene ends were 2 bases for V and 1 base for J; bases not matched to a gene: 10. The CDR3 is CATSRHPLLAGGTDTQYF. CDR3 bases: TGTGCCACCAGCAGACACCCCCTACTAGCGGGTGGCACAGATACGCAGTATTTT.

J is TRBJ1-5 and V is TRBV7-9; TRBD1 agrees at 8 bases. Germline CDR1 is SEHNR and CDR2 is FQNEAQ (reference sequence). The ends lost 2 bases at V and 6 bases at J; junction bases unmatched: 3. This CDR3 spans 14 amino acids. CDR3 residues: CASSLTGGSQPQHF. Here the CDR3 DNA reads TGTGCCAGCAGCTTAACAGGGGGTAGTCAGCCCCAGCATTTT.

The V gene is TRBV6-1, the J gene TRBJ1-5, with D possibly being TRBD1 (5 bases). CDR1 MNHNS and CDR2 SASEGT come from the germline V gene. CDR3 length: 16 amino acids. Trimming removed 2 bases at V and 1 base at J, with 12 bases between. The CDR3 reads CASSETAGWSNQPQHF. The DNA for the CDR3 is TGTGCCAGCAGTGAAACGGCAGGGTGGAGCAATCAGCCCCAGCATTTT.

The genes are TRBV5-6 and TRBJ2-5; D perhaps matches TRBD2 (5 bases). The length of the CDR3 is 14 residues. The germline V and J ends were trimmed by 0 bases and 5 bases, with 11 bases remaining between them. From germline, CDR1 is SGHDT and CDR2 YYEEEE. The CDR3 sequence is CASSLVTGMETQYF. CDR3 DNA: TGTGCCAGCAGCTTGGTAACGGGAATGGAGACCCAGTACTTC. Full variable domain (remainder filled in from reference TRBV5-6 and TRBJ2-5): DAGVTQSPTHLIKTRGQQVTLRCSPKSGHDTVSWYQQALGQGPQFIFQYYEEEERQRGNFPDRFSGHQFPNYSSELNVNALLLGDSALYLCASSLVTGMETQYFGPGTRLLVL.

The genes are TRBV10-1 and TRBJ2-5, with 8 positions matching TRBD1. CDR1 WNHNN and CDR2 SYGVQD come from the germline V gene (reference sequence). CDR3 length equals 13 residues. V was pared by 5 bases and J by 3 bases, with 2 bases of the junction left unmatched. The DNA of the CDR3 is TGCGCCAGCAGTAAGACAGGGGAAGAGACCCAGTACTTC. Translated: CASSKTGEETQYF.

This clone has only a few counts. The rearrangement joins TRBV11-2 to TRBJ2-5; a weak D match, TRBD2 (5 bases). This CDR3 region has 15 residues. Germline CDR1 is SGHAT and CDR2 is FQNNGV. Trimming took off 2 bases at V and 1 base at J, with 11 bases between the two ends. The CDR3 loop is CASSLMSGSQETQYF. The CDR3 nucleotides are TGTGCCAGCAGCTTAATGTCGGGATCCCAAGAGACCCAGTACTTC.

The chain carries TRBV7-9 and TRBJ1-2; D is unresolved. The length of the CDR3 is 14 residues. CDR1 is SEHNR and CDR2 is FQNEAQ in the germline V gene (reference sequence). V dropped 0 bases and J dropped 8 bases, with 13 bases sitting between them. The CDR3 region has the DNA TGTGCCAGCAGCTTAGCTTTCGAGTACCCGGGCTACACCTTC. Its protein is CASSLAFEYPGYTF.

The CDR3 region has the DNA TGTGCCAGCAGCTCTCGAGCCGACAGGGGGGTGAGTGGCTACACCTTC. It translates to CASSSRADRGVSGYTF. V is TRBV11-2 and J is TRBJ1-2; 9 bases are a match to TRBD1. In germline, CDR1 is SGHAT, CDR2 FQNNGV. J lost 7 bases, V lost 4 bases, and 13 bases had no gene match. CDR3 length: 16 amino acids.

J is TRBJ2-1 and V is TRBV28, with D perhaps TRBD2 (5 bases). V was trimmed by 3 bases and J by 7 bases, leaving 10 bases between them. The CDR3 extends over 13 amino acids. Per germline, CDR1 MDHEN and CDR2 SYDVKM. CDR3 bases: TGTGCCAGCAGTTTTCCCGGGGAAAATGAGCAGTTCTTC. Translation: CASSFPGENEQFF.

This rearrangement joins TRBV7-9 to TRBJ2-3, with D uncertain. V lost 3 bases to trimming and J lost 7 bases, with 20 bases between them. There are 16 residues in the CDR3. CDR1 and CDR2 from the germline V gene are SEHNR and FQNEAQ (reference sequence). The CDR3 nucleotides read TGTGCCAGCAGCTTCGTTGCCTCCCGAGGCCCGAATACGCAGTATTTT. As protein: CASSFVASRGPNTQYF.

The gene calls are TRBV4-3 and TRBJ2-5, with TRBD2 as a possible D gene (5 bases). The CDR3 length is 15 residues. V was pared by 2 bases and J by 5 bases, with 15 bases between. The V gene's germline CDR1 is LGHNA and CDR2 YSLEER. For the CDR3, the DNA is TGCGCCAGCAGCCAAAACGGGATCTACGGGGAGACCCAGTACTTC. This gives the protein CASSQNGIYGETQYF.

The genes are TRBV6-4 and TRBJ2-7; the D is unclear. The germline V and J ends were trimmed by 5 bases and 2 bases, with 13 bases remaining between them. Germline values: CDR1 MRHNA, CDR2 SNTAGT. There are 14 residues in the CDR3. The CDR3 DNA is TGTGCCAGCAGTTACGAGGCGTATGCCTACGAGCAGTACTTC. Protein: CASSYEAYAYEQYF.

The genes are TRBV5-1 and TRBJ1-4; 7 nucleotides align to TRBD1. V dropped 3 bases and J dropped 5; count of bases not matched to a gene: 4. Per germline, CDR1 SGHRS and CDR2 YFSETQ. CDR3 length: 14 amino acids. The CDR3 sequence: CASSWGTENEKLFF. CDR3 nucleotides: TGCGCCAGCAGCTGGGGGACAGAGAATGAAAAACTGTTTTTT.

The V gene is TRBV20-1, the J gene TRBJ2-7; D is perhaps TRBD1 (5 bases). This CDR3 has 11 residues. CDR1 is DFQATT and CDR2 is SNEGSKA in the germline V gene (reference sequence). V was clipped by 2 bases and J by 5 bases, with 7 bases between them. For the CDR3, the DNA is TGCAGTGCTAGATCAGGGAACGAGCAGTACTTC. Amino acids: CSARSGNEQYF.

The V and J genes are TRBV29-1 and TRBJ1-4; D might be TRBD1 (5 bases). Trimming removed 7 bases from V and 4 bases from J, with 16 bases in between. The length of the CDR3 is 14 residues. Germline V gene data show CDR1 as SQVTM and CDR2 as ANQGSEA. CDR3 bases: TGCAGCGCCGCAAAAGGGGCCGATAATGAAAAACTGTTTTTT. Amino acid sequence: CSAAKGADNEKLFF.